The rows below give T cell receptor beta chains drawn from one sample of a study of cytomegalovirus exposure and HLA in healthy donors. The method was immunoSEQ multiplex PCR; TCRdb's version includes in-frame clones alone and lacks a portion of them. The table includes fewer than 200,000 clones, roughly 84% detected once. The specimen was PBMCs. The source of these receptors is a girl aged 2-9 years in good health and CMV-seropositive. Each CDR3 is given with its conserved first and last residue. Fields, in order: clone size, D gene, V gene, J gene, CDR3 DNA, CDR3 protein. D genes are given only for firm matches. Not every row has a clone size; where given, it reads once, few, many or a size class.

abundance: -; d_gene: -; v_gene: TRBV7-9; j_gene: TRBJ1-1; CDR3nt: TGTTCCAGCCTTCTAATAGGGGACACTGAAGCTTTCTTT; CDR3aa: CSSLLIGDTEAFF
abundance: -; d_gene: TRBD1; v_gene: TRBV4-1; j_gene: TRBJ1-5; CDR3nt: TGCGCCAGCAGCCGGGACAGGGTATACAATCAGCCCCAGCATTTT; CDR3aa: CASSRDRVYNQPQHF
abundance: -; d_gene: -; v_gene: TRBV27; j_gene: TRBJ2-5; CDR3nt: TGTGCCAGCAGCTCTTCCCCTCGGGAGACCCAGTACTTC; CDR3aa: CASSSSPRETQYF
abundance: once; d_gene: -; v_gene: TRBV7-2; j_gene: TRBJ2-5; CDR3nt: TGTGCCAGCAGCTTAGCCGGGACGGGAGAAGAGACCCAGTACTTC; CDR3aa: CASSLAGTGEETQYF
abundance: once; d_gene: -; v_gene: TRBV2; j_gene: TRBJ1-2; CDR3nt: TGTGCCAGCAGTCAGGAGGGACCAGGAGAAGCTAACTATGGCTACACCTTC; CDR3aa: CASSQEGPGEANYGYTF
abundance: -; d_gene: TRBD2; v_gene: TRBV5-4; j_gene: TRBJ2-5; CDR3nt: TGTGCCAGCAGCTCAAGGCGGGGGGGGGAAGAGACCCAGTACTTC; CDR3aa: CASSSRRGGEETQYF
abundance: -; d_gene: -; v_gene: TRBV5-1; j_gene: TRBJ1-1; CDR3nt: TGCGCCAGCAGCCCCGACTTACGGTTGCGGAACACTGAAGCTTTCTTT; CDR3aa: CASSPDLRLRNTEAFF
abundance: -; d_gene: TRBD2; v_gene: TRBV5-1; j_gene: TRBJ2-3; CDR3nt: TGCGCCAGCAGCTTGGCCTCTAGCGGGAGCACAGATACGCAGTATTTT; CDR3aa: CASSLASSGSTDTQYF
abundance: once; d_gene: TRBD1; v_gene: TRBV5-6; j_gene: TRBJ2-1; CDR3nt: TGTGCCAGCAGCACCCGGGACAGGGTGCAGTTCTTC; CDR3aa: CASSTRDRVQFF
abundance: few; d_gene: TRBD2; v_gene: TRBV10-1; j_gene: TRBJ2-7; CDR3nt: TGCGCCAGCGCTGAAGGGACTAGCGGTTACGAGCAGTACTTC; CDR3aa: CASAEGTSGYEQYF
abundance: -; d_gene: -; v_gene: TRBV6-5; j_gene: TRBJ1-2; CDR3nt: TGTGCCAGCACGCGGGGAGATAGTGGCTACACCTTC; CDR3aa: CASTRGDSGYTF
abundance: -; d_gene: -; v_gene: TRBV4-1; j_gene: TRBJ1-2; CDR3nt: TGCGCCAGCAGCCAAGATGGGTCGGGAGGGAGGTGGTATGGCTACACCTTC; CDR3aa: CASSQDGSGGRWYGYTF
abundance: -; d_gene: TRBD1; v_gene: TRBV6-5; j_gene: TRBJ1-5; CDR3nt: TGTGCCAGCAGATCGACAGGGATCAATCAGCCCCAGCATTTT; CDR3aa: CASRSTGINQPQHF
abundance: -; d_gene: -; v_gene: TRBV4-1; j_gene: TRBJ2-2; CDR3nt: TGCGCCAGCAGCTTGGCGGGTCCTTACACCGGGGAGCTGTTTTTT; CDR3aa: CASSLAGPYTGELFF
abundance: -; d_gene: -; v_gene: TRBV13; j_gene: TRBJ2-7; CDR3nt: TGTGCCAGCAGCTCCTTAACCTCACGGGACATGAGCTCCTACGAGCAGTACTTC; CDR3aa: CASSSLTSRDMSSYEQYF
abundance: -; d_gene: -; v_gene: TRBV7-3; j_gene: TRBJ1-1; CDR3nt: TGTGCCAGCAGCTTAGGGCCCGGGGGAAGAGAGAACACTGAAGCTTTCTTT; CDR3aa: CASSLGPGGRENTEAFF
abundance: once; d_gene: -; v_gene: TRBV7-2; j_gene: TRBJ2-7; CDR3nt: TGTGCCAGCAGCTCCCCCCCCTCCTACGAGCAGTACTTC; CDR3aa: CASSSPPSYEQYF
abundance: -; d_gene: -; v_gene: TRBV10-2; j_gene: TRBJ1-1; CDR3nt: TGCGCCAGCAGTGAGGGGGGGGAAGCTTTCTTT; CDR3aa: CASSEGGEAFF
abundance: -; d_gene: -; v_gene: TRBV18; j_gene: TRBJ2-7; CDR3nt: TGTGCCAGCGATGGCGGGGTTAACGAGCAGTACTTC; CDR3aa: CASDGGVNEQYF
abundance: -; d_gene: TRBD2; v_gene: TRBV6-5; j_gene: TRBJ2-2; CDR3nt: TGTGCCAGCAGGCCCGGGACTAGCGCCACCGGGGAGCTGTTTTTT; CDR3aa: CASRPGTSATGELFF
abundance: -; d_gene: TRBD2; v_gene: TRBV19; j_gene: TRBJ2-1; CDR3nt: TGTGCCAGTAGTATTGGTCCGGGCGGGGGCTCCTACAATGAGCAGTTCTTC; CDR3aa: CASSIGPGGGSYNEQFF
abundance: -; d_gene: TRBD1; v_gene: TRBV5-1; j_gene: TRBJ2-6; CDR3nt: TGCGCCAGCAGCCTACGAGAGGACAGGGTGACTGGGGCCAACGTCCTGACTTTC; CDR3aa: CASSLREDRVTGANVLTF
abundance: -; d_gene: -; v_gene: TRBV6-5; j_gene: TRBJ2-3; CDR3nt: TGTGCCACCTCCGGGAACAGCCGCACAGATACGCAGTATTTT; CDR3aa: CATSGNSRTDTQYF
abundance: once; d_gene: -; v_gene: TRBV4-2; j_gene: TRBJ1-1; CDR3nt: TGTGCCAGCAGCCAAGCCAGGCCGGACTTTATGAACACTGAAGCTTTCTTT; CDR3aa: CASSQARPDFMNTEAFF
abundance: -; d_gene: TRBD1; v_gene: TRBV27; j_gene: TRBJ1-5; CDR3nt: TGTGCCAGCAGTTCCGCCTACAGGGGTTCTCAGCCCCAGCATTTT; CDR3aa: CASSSAYRGSQPQHF
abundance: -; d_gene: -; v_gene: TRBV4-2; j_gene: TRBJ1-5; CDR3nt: TGTGCCAGCAGCCAAGATTTCGGGTTATCCTACCAGCCCCAGCATTTT; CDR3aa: CASSQDFGLSYQPQHF
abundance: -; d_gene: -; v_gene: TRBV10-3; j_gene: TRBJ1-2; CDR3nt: TGTGCCATCAGAGGACAGTCTCGCCCCTACACCTTC; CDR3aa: CAIRGQSRPYTF
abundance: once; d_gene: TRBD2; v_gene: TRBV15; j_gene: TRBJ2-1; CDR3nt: TGTGCCACCTTCGAAGCTAGCGGGCCTTATAGCTCCTACAATGAGCAGTTCTTC; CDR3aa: CATFEASGPYSSYNEQFF